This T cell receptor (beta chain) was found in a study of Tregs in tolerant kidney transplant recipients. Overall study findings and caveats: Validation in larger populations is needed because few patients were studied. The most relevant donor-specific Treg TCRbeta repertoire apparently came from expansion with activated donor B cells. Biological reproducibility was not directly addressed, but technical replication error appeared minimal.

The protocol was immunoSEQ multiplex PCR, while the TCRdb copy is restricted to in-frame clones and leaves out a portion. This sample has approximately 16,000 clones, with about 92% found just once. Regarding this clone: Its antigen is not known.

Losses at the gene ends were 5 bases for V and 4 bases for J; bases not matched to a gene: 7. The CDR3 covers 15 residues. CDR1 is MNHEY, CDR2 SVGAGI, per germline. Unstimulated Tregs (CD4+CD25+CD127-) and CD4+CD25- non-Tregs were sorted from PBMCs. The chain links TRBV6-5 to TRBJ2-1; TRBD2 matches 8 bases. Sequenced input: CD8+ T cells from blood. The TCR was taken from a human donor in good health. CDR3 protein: CASSPIAGSYNEQFF. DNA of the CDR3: TGTGCCAGCAGTCCCATAGCGGGATCGTACAATGAGCAGTTCTTC.